This entry features one T cell receptor beta chain sequence. The data were obtained in a study of early T cells in non-severe SARS-CoV-2 infection. As for the study in general: The chains were unpaired, and the sequenced material was bulk RNA from unsorted whole blood.

TCRdb re-called the 5' RACE reads through MiXCR, storing one row per CDR3 protein. The table shows under 85,000 distinct CDR3 sequences, with approximately 10% occurring only once. This CDR3 contains 16 residues. V gave up 0 bases and J gave up 1 base, with 13 bases separating them. CDR1 is SGHRS and CDR2 is YFSETQ in the germline V gene. The sample was whole blood, taken at baseline. The sequence came from an adult who was a healthcare worker with PCR-confirmed SARS-CoV-2 infection or an uninfected control (not recorded which). This chain connects TRBV5-1 to TRBJ2-5, with D maybe TRBD2 (6 bases). Written as DNA, the CDR3 is TGCGCCAGCAGCTTGGCTGCACTAGCAGGCCAAGAGACCCAGTACTTC. Protein product: CASSLAALAGQETQYF.